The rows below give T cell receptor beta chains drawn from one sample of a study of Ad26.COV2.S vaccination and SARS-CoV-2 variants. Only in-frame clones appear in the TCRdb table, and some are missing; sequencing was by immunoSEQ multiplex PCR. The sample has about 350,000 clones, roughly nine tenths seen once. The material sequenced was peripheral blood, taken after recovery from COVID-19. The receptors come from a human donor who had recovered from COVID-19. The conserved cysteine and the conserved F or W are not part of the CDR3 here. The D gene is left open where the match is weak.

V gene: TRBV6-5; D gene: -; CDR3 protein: ASSPGGGRDSPLH
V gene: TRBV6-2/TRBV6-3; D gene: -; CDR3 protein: ASSTQGYTEAF
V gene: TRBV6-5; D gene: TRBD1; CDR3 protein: ASSRPGQNNEQF
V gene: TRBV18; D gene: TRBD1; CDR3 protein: ASSSRDRGTDTQY
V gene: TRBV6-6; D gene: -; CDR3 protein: ASSYIFDQPQH
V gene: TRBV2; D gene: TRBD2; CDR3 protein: ASRGRLAGGANTGELF
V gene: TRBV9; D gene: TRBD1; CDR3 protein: ASSVEGQVSVYGYT
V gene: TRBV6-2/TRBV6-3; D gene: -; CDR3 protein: ASSYQGRGTEAF
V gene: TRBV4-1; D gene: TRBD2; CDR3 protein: ASSQKAGGDSSTDTQY
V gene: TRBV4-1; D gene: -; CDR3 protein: ASSLTQSSYNEQF
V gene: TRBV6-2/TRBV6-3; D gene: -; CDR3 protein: ASSPRASGNTIY
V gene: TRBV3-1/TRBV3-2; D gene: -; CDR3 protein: ASSQDRPRYVYNEQF
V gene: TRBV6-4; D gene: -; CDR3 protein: ASSASLRGNEQF
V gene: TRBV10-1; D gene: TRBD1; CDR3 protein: ASTGDRNTEAF
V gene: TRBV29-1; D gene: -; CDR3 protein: SVGRDSNQPQH
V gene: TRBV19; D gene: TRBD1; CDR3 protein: ASSLTGDPYEQY
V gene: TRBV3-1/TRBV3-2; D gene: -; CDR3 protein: ASSQNTEAF
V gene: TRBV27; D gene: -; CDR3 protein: ASSPAGGVSPLH
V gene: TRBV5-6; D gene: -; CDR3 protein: ASSLGWGTDTQY
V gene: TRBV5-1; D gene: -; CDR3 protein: ASSPQGGNSPLH
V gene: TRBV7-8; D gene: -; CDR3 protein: ASSKLTGQNTEAF
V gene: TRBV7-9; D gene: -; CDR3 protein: ASSLGTAPSGNTIY
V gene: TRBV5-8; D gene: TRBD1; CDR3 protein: ASSWGQVHSYEQY
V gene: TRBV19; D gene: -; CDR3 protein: ASSPNSPPSTAVF
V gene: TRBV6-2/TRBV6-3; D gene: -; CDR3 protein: ASSLSRYEQY
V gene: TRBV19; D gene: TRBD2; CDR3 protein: ASSPTGGGYEQY
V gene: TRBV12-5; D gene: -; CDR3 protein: ASGLVGGGRETQY
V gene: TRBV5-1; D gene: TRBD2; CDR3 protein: ASSSWTSGGPRGNEQF
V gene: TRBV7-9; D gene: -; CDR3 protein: ASSLGANEQF
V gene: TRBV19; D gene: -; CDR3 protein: ASSQGSANTGELF
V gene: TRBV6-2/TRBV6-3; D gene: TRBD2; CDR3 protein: ASSRSTGTSGGAGNEQF
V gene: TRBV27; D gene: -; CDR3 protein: ASRTGLNTEAF
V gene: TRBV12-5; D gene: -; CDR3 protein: ASAIGRLNYGYT
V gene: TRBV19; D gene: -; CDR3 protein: ASSIGSVSYNEQF
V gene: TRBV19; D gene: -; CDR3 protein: ASSINGGQTDTQY
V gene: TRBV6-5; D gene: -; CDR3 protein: ASSYSQGANTEAF
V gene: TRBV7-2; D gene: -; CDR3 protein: ASSVGGWDYEQY
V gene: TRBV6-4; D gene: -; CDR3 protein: ASSDGRASPLH
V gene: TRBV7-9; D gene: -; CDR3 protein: ASSPTSDTIY
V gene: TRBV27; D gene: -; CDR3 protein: ASSLDSKNYGYT
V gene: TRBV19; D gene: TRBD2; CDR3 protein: ASSIRRGTSGFQETQY
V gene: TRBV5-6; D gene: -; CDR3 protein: ASSSQAQVYGYT
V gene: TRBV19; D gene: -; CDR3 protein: ASTLPGGFGQPQH
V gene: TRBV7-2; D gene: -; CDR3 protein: ASSSTDGNQPQH
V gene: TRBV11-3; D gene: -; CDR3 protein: ASSLRGSNSPLH
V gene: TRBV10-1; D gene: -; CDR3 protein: ASSEGGGCGYT
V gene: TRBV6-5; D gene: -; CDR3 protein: ASIFEWGMNTEAF
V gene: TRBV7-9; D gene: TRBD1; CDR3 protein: ASSFPGQGAGTQY
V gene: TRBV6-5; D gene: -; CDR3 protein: ASQGGPDNEQF
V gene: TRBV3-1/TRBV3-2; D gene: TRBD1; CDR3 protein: ASSPGTGAYNEQF
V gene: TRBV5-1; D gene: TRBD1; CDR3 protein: ASSPGQGVYGYT
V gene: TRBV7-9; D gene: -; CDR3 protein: ASSPASAYEQY
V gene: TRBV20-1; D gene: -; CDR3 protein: SASEGSSYNSPLH
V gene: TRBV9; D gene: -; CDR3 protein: ASSAPAGSGANVLT
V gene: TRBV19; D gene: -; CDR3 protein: ASSMSGDGQPQH
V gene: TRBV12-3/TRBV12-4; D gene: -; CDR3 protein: ASSAQGPGELF
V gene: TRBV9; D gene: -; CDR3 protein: ASSESVDSRNSPLH
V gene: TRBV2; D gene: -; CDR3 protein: ASSSQPNTEAF
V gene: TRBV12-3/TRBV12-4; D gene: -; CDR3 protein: ASSLAGHGYT
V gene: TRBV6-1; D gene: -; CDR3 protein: ASSEILTGPA